The TCR beta chain described here comes from a study of shared clonotypes between healthy human individuals. This clone was detected once. The CDR3 length is 13 residues. The V gene lost 8 bases and the J gene lost 5 bases, with 13 bases spanning the gap. In germline, CDR1 is SGHRS, CDR2 YFSETQ. Under the authors' procedure: Filtering was not the same, since immunoSEQ gave junction-only sequences without quality scores. Generated by immunoSEQ multiplex PCR, the TCRdb table keeps only in-frame clones and is missing some. D and trimming were read from the DNA, whereas the V and J calls and clone size are those reported in that table. The data hold a few million clones, with about 90% observed a single time.

This TCR was sampled from a man younger than 35 in good health. Some clones in this sample may be carry-over from other donors' samples. The sequenced sample consisted of naive CD4+ T cells from PBMCs. Stated subset: CD45RA+ positively selected. The V gene is TRBV5-1, the J gene TRBJ1-4; no reliable D call. The DNA of the CDR3 is TGCGCCAGTTCGACAACGTTAAATGAAAAACTGTTTTTT. It yields the protein CASSTTLNEKLFF.